The 24 T cell receptor beta chains in this list originate from one sample, sequenced in a study of CXCR3-negative and CXCR3-positive naive CD8 T cells. Carrying UMI labels, the TRB cDNA libraries were prepared through 5' RACE. TCRdb re-analyzed the 5' RACE reads; it lists each CDR3 protein once, without DNA. The ten top clones account for 0.7% to 0.8%, within a sample of about 70,000 distinct CDR3 sequences. What these receptors recognize is not known. The study's findings and limits: For CXCR3-positive naive cells, TRB CDR3s were more hydrophobic than those of CXCR3-negative naive cells.

Sequencing used naive CXCR3+ CD8+ T cells from blood. Subset of the sample: CD45RO-CCR7+CD27+CD95- naive CD8+ T cells expressing CXCR3 (TNR3+). All receptors come from a human donor in good health. Some clones in this sample may be carry-over from other donors' samples.

The V and J genes are TRBV30 and TRBJ1-1; TCRdb outputs TRBD1, but without DNA this stays unchecked. This CDR3 has 13 residues. Germline loops: CDR1 GTSNPN, CDR2 SVGIG (reference sequence). This CDR3 is CAWSPLRGTEAFF.

The V call is TRBV29-1, the J call TRBJ2-1. Germline V gene data show CDR1 as SQVTM and CDR2 as ANQGSEA. This CDR3 is 13 amino acids long. This chain's CDR3 is CSVEDRSYNEQFF.

The chain joins TRBV29-1 to TRBJ2-2. The CDR3 spans 14 residues. Germline CDR1 and CDR2: SQVTM and ANQGSEA. CDR3 in amino acids: CSVEAGSNTGELFF.

This sequence joins TRBV7-8 and TRBJ1-4; absent DNA, TCRdb's TRBD1 call cannot be checked. Germline V CDR1 and CDR2: SGHVS, FQNEAQ. The CDR3 is made up of 16 amino acids. CDR3 sequence reads: CASSQRPGQINEKLFF.

The chain carries TRBV12-3 or TRBV12-4 and TRBJ2-5; TCRdb gives TRBD2 as the D gene, but with no DNA this cannot be confirmed. CDR3 length: 13 residues. This chain's CDR3 is CASSRLAGETQYF.

The chain employs TRBV7-9 and TRBJ2-1. Germline-derived CDR1 and CDR2 are SEHNR and FQNEAQ (reference sequence). This CDR3 has 14 residues. The CDR3 is CASSSRVNGNEQFF.

The V and J genes are TRBV24-1 and TRBJ2-1. CDR3 size: 13 residues. Germline lookup yields CDR1 KGHDR and CDR2 SFDVKD. CDR3 loop: CATSDLPYNEQFF.

J is TRBJ2-6 and V is TRBV29-1. CDR3 length: 17 amino acids. Germline V lookup: CDR1 SQVTM, CDR2 ANQGSEA. CDR3 residues: CSVEEFQLSSGANALTF.

The CDR3 region is CSARDRQGPGTQYF. The chain uses TRBV20-1 and TRBJ2-5; TCRdb selects TRBD1, and the lack of DNA leaves this call unchecked. Germline V lookup: CDR1 DFQATT, CDR2 SNEGSKA (reference sequence). This CDR3 is built from 14 residues.

This chain joins TRBV6-5 and TRBJ1-1; TCRdb gives TRBD1 as the D gene, but with no DNA this cannot be confirmed. There are 15 residues in the CDR3. Per the germline V gene, CDR1 is MNHEY and CDR2 is SVGAGI. The chain's CDR3 is CASSFAGTVNTEAFF.

The chain couples TRBV7-3 to TRBJ2-3; TCRdb selects TRBD2, and the lack of DNA leaves this call unchecked. The CDR3 is made up of 19 amino acids. CDR1 is SGHTA, CDR2 FQGTGA, per germline. CDR3 region: CASSLTLNGLAGSTDTQYF.

The V call is TRBV7-2, the J call TRBJ2-5. The CDR3 spans 14 residues. Per the germline V gene, CDR1 is SGHTA and CDR2 is FQGNSA. CDR3 loop: CASSLVGDQETQYF.

V usage is TRBV20-1 and J usage is TRBJ1-6; there is no DNA to check the TCRdb D call of TRBD1. Germline lookup yields CDR1 DFQATT and CDR2 SNEGSKA (reference sequence). CDR3 length: 14 residues. The CDR3 protein is CSARGDRENSPLHF.

The chain employs TRBV5-6 and TRBJ2-1. The CDR3 covers 16 residues. Germline CDR1 SGHDT, CDR2 YYEEEE. CDR3: CASSPEIGGSYNEQFF.

This chain joins TRBV7-7 and TRBJ2-3; TCRdb proposes TRBD2, but this gene call is untestable without DNA. Germline values: CDR1 SSHAT, CDR2 FNYEAQ (reference sequence). This CDR3 has 16 residues. The CDR3 is CASSSTSGTSTDTQYF.

V gene TRBV14 combines with J gene TRBJ2-2; as DNA is missing, the TRBD1 call by TCRdb cannot be tested. Germline values: CDR1 SGHDN, CDR2 FVKESK. The length of the CDR3 is 16 residues. This CDR3 is CASSHVRTDFTGELFF.

V is TRBV29-1 and J is TRBJ2-7; TCRdb's D gene call, TRBD1, goes unchecked for lack of DNA. The CDR3 is made up of 13 amino acids. Looked up from germline, CDR1 is SQVTM and CDR2 is ANQGSEA. The CDR3 is CSITGSLSYEQYF.

The chain carries TRBV21-1 and TRBJ2-1; with no DNA, the TCRdb D assignment of TRBD2 cannot be verified. TRBV21-1 is a listed pseudogene. CDR3 length equals 21 residues. CDR3 region: CASSKATPVTSGVQVYNEQFF.

The chain joins TRBV7-2 to TRBJ2-7. The CDR3 spans 13 residues. Germline lookup yields CDR1 SGHTA and CDR2 FQGNSA. CDR3: CASSLASGHEQYF.

The chain combines TRBV21-1 with TRBJ2-7; no DNA is available, so the TRBD1 call from TCRdb remains unchecked. TRBV21-1 is recorded as a pseudogene. The CDR3 consists of 18 residues. CDR3 sequence reads: CASSKFAPRQGAPYEQYF.

The CDR3 protein is CASSLVEGKTQYF. The rearrangement uses TRBV7-9 and TRBJ2-5; TCRdb names TRBD2, which stays unverified in the absence of DNA. CDR1 SEHNR and CDR2 FQNEAQ come from the germline V gene (reference sequence). The CDR3 consists of 13 residues. The full variable domain, rest sourced from reference TRBV7-9 and TRBJ2-5, is DTGVSQNPRHKITKRGQNVTFRCDPISEHNRLYWYRQTLGQGPEFLTYFQNEAQLEKSRLLSDRFSAERPKGSFSTLEIQRTEQGDSAMYLCASSLVEGKTQYFGPGTRLLVL.

This rearrangement joins TRBV10-3 to TRBJ2-6; TCRdb's assignment of TRBD2 cannot be checked, as there is no DNA. CDR3 length: 15 amino acids. CDR1 is ENHRY and CDR2 is SYGVKD in the germline V gene. The CDR3 sequence is CAISEGGSGANVLTF.

This chain uses TRBV29-1 with TRBJ2-7; with no DNA, the TCRdb D assignment of TRBD2 cannot be verified. CDR3 size: 13 residues. The germline V gene has CDR1 SQVTM and CDR2 ANQGSEA. The CDR3 is CSVPGTSSYEQYF.

V and J are TRBV19 and TRBJ2-3; TCRdb calls TRBD1, which cannot be checked without DNA. CDR1 LNHDA and CDR2 SQIVND come from the germline V gene (reference sequence). The CDR3 is 13 amino acids. CDR3 amino acids: CASSTARTDTQYF.